This TCR beta chain emerged from a study of CD8 T cells in Susac syndrome. The V end was cut by 4 bases, the J end by 3 bases, with 12 bases between. This CDR3 contains 13 residues. Germline V gene sequence: CDR1 SQVTM, CDR2 ANQGSEA. The RNA input was about 0.5 to 1 ug, and it was reverse transcribed with random hexamers. TCRdb re-called the immunoSEQ multiplex PCR reads with MiXCR, one entry per CDR3 protein. The table records tens of thousands of distinct CDR3 sequences, roughly 93% of them present only once. Both CD4+ and CD8+ T cells were negatively isolated, and TEMRA cells underwent FACS enrichment.

This chain joins TRBV29-1 and TRBJ1-2, with a possible D match to TRBD1 (5 bases). This TCR derives from a human donor with multiple sclerosis. Sequences were obtained from CD8+ T cells from PBMCs. CDR3 in amino acids: CSVGGGEDYGYTF. The DNA for the CDR3 is TGCAGCGTTGGGGGAGGGGAGGACTATGGCTACACCTTC. Full variable domain (outside the CDR3, taken from reference TRBV29-1 and TRBJ1-2): SAVISQKPSRDICQRGTSLTIQCQVDSQVTMMFWYRQQPGQSLTLIATANQGSEATYESGFVIDKFPISRPNLTFSTLTVSNMSPEDSSIYLCSVGGGEDYGYTFGSGTRLTVV.